The source of this T cell receptor (beta chain) is a study of T cells in Graves' hyperthyroidism and ophthalmopathy. Study-wide points: Also found in blood were most expanded thyroid clonotypes above 0.001.

TCR beta CDR3 sequences were amplified from RNA transcripts. Using the HTBI primer set, a first-round RT-PCR was run on the TCR CDR3. TCRdb used MiXCR to reprocess the multiplex PCR reads, holding one entry per CDR3 protein. The sample lists fewer than 450,000 distinct CDR3 sequences; about an eighth were seen once. Notes on this clonotype: Its antigen is undetermined.

On the basis of clinical symptoms, serum thyroxine and TRAb, thyroid ultrasound and orbital computed tomography, diagnoses were made. Source material for PBMCs was over 8 ml fresh peripheral blood. The CDR3 extends over 16 amino acids. Germline CDR1 SEHNR, CDR2 FQNEAQ (reference sequence). The J segment lost 4 bases and the V segment lost 5 bases, leaving 8 bases of the junction unmatched. The chain employs TRBV7-9 and TRBJ1-1; 12 nucleotides match TRBD1. Sequencing was performed on blood. The receptor comes from a man aged 50 to 60 with Graves' ophthalmopathy. CDR3 protein: CASSPRDRGLITEAFF. The DNA for the CDR3 is TGTGCCAGCAGCCCCCGGGACAGGGGGCTCATCACTGAAGCTTTCTTT.